The rows below give T cell receptor beta chains drawn from one sample of a study of cytomegalovirus exposure and HLA in healthy donors. Clones were sequenced by immunoSEQ multiplex PCR, and TCRdb holds only the in-frame ones, with some missing. The table records approximately 150,000 clones, about 75% of them present only once. Material: PBMCs. The receptors derive from a man aged 18 to 35 in good health and CMV-seropositive. Each CDR3 is given with its conserved first and last residue. The order of the fields is clone size, V gene, D gene, J gene, CDR3 protein, CDR3 DNA. D genes are given only for firm matches. Some rows mark clone size as missing; the rest say once, few, many or name a class of expanded clone.

>few|TRBV18|NA|TRBJ2-2
CASSRVENTGELFF
TGTGCCAGCTCACGAGTAGAGAACACCGGGGAGCTGTTTTTT
>NA|TRBV5-1|NA|TRBJ2-5
CASSLEETQYF
TGCGCCAGCAGTCTCGAAGAGACCCAGTACTTC
>NA|TRBV27|TRBD2|TRBJ2-7
CASSSWEGSYEQYF
TGTGCCAGCAGTTCGTGGGAGGGCTCCTACGAGCAGTACTTC
>NA|TRBV6-1|NA|TRBJ1-4
CASSEGPPRANEKLFF
TGTGCCAGCAGTGAAGGGCCTCCGAGGGCTAATGAAAAACTGTTTTTT
>NA|TRBV14|TRBD1|TRBJ1-4
CASSQEGDSGNEKLFF
TGTGCCAGCAGCCAAGAAGGGGACAGCGGCAATGAAAAACTGTTTTTT
>few|TRBV20-1|NA|TRBJ1-2
CSATDSYGYTF
TGCAGTGCTACCGACAGCTATGGCTACACCTTC
>NA|TRBV6-1|NA|TRBJ2-5
CASSGVARLAQYF
TGTGCCAGCAGTGGGGTAGCGAGGTTGGCGCAGTACTTC
>NA|TRBV29-1|TRBD1|TRBJ2-1
CSAKQGATFIGEQFF
TGCAGCGCTAAACAGGGGGCTACCTTTATTGGTGAGCAGTTCTTC
>few|TRBV30|TRBD1|TRBJ2-6
CACPGQGATGANVLTF
TGTGCCTGTCCTGGACAGGGGGCAACTGGGGCCAACGTCCTGACTTTC
>NA|TRBV30|NA|TRBJ1-4
CAWAQGSGEKLFF
TGTGCCTGGGCTCAGGGATCTGGTGAAAAACTGTTTTTT
>NA|TRBV13|NA|TRBJ2-1
CASSSRRAAYNEQFF
TGTGCCAGCAGCTCAAGGCGAGCGGCTTACAATGAGCAGTTCTTC
>once|TRBV5-1|NA|TRBJ2-3
CASSLGATGRSDTQYF
TGCGCCAGCAGCTTGGGTGCGACAGGGAGGTCAGATACGCAGTATTTT
>few|TRBV5-1|TRBD1|TRBJ1-2
CASSRGQGYGYTF
TGCGCCAGCAGCAGGGGACAGGGCTATGGCTACACCTTC
>NA|TRBV4-1|NA|TRBJ2-7
CASSQARLQQSSYEQYF
TGCGCCAGCAGCCAAGCTCGTTTACAGCAGAGCTCCTACGAGCAGTACTTC
>NA|TRBV18|NA|TRBJ1-1
CASSQRTGMNTEAFF
TGTGCCAGCTCACAGAGAACGGGGATGAACACTGAAGCTTTCTTT
>NA|TRBV2|NA|TRBJ1-2
CAWVAANYGYPF
TGTGCCTGGGTGGCAGCTAACTATGGCTACCCCTTC
>NA|TRBV6-5|NA|TRBJ2-7
CASSGAGYTSYEQYF
TGTGCCAGCAGTGGGGCCGGCTATACTTCCTACGAGCAGTACTTC
>NA|TRBV6-5|TRBD2|TRBJ2-2
CASLKRGNTGELFF
TGTGCCAGCCTAAAGCGGGGAAATACCGGGGAGCTGTTTTTT
>NA|TRBV19|TRBD1|TRBJ2-7
CASSVNPRDRGPRPLDEQYF
TGTGCCAGTAGTGTAAACCCCCGGGACAGGGGGCCCAGGCCTCTAGACGAGCAGTACTTC
>NA|TRBV5-4|NA|TRBJ2-7
CASSLRRGYEQYF
TGTGCCAGCAGCTTGCGTAGGGGGTACGAGCAGTACTTC
>once|TRBV5-6|NA|TRBJ2-7
CASSFSSGPGYEQYF
TGTGCCAGCAGCTTTAGCAGCGGTCCCGGCTACGAGCAGTACTTC
>NA|TRBV19|TRBD1|TRBJ2-7
CASSTDRGRREEQYF
TGTGCCAGTAGTACAGACAGGGGGCGCCGGGAAGAGCAGTACTTC
>NA|TRBV7-9|NA|TRBJ2-1
CASSLLAMGYNEQFF
TGTGCCAGCAGCTTACTAGCAATGGGCTACAATGAGCAGTTCTTC
>NA|TRBV19|TRBD1|TRBJ1-1
CASRPQGTNTEAFF
TGTGCCAGTAGGCCACAGGGGACAAACACTGAAGCTTTCTTT
>NA|TRBV11-2|NA|TRBJ2-7
CASSLLGQSSYEQYF
TGTGCCAGCAGCTTATTGGGCCAGTCCTCCTACGAGCAGTACTTC
>NA|TRBV15|NA|TRBJ1-5
CATSRDRVGNNQPQHF
TGTGCCACCAGCAGAGACAGGGTGGGGAACAATCAGCCCCAGCATTTT
>few|TRBV30|NA|TRBJ2-7
CACPPRGQYF
TGTGCCTGCCCCCCGCGAGGCCAGTACTTC
>NA|TRBV29-1|NA|TRBJ1-1
CSAGRSVEAFF
TGCAGCGCAGGTCGGTCAGTTGAAGCTTTCTTT
>NA|TRBV28|NA|TRBJ1-1
CASRQPSSNTEAFF
TGTGCCAGCAGACAGCCCAGTTCGAACACTGAAGCTTTCTTT
>few|TRBV25-1|NA|TRBJ2-7
CASPLSYPYEQYF
TGTGCCAGCCCGCTATCTTATCCGTACGAGCAGTACTTC